This is a list of T cell receptor beta chains from one sample in a study of T cell changes during pregnancy in multiple sclerosis. Method: immunoSEQ multiplex PCR; TCRdb's copy keeps in-frame clones and lacks some. The sample has under 40,000 clones; 85% to 90% are singletons. The input for sequencing was CD8+ T cells from peripheral blood mononuclear cells, taken after pregnancy. These TCRs come from a female donor with multiple sclerosis, enrolled in a pregnancy study. Each CDR3 is given with its conserved first and last residue. D genes are given only for firm matches. Clone size is not always given. Where it is, it says once, few, many or a class for expanded clones.

size	V	D	J	DNA	CDR3
NA	TRBV7-6	TRBD1	TRBJ1-2	TGTGCCAGCAGCCCAGGGGGGTTCGATGGCTACACCTTC	CASSPGGFDGYTF
NA	TRBV5-6	NA	TRBJ2-7	TGTGCCAGCAGCTACGCGGGGGCAGGGTCCTACGAGCAGTACTTC	CASSYAGAGSYEQYF
NA	TRBV14	TRBD1	TRBJ2-7	TGTGCCAGCAGCCACGGGACAGGACCCTACGAGCAGTACTTC	CASSHGTGPYEQYF
many	TRBV4-3	TRBD2	TRBJ2-3	TGCGCCAGCAGCCAAGATCTAGCGGGGGGGCCGGATACGCAGTATTTT	CASSQDLAGGPDTQYF
NA	TRBV7-6	NA	TRBJ2-7	TGTGCCAGCAGCTTAACGAGCTCCTACGAGCAGTACTTC	CASSLTSSYEQYF
NA	TRBV7-2	NA	TRBJ1-1	TGTGCCAGCAGCTTTACAGGACCGGCGGACACTGAAGCTTTCTTT	CASSFTGPADTEAFF
NA	TRBV15	TRBD1	TRBJ2-2	TGTGCCACCAGCAGAGAGCCCCGGGACAGGGGATGGGAGCTGTTTTTT	CATSREPRDRGWELFF
NA	TRBV25-1	NA	TRBJ2-1	TGTGCCAGCAGTGAAGTGGCCACAGCTAATGAGCAGTTCTTC	CASSEVATANEQFF
NA	TRBV5-6	NA	TRBJ2-7	TGTGCCAGCAGCTTGGGGGCAGGGGCTCTCTACGAGCAGTACTTC	CASSLGAGALYEQYF
NA	TRBV7-6	NA	TRBJ2-3	TGTGCCAGCAGCTTAGGGGGACGGGGGACTGGGGATACGCAGTATTTT	CASSLGGRGTGDTQYF
NA	TRBV4-3	NA	TRBJ1-1	TGCGCCAGCAGTCCTGGCCAAAACACTGAAGCTTTCTTT	CASSPGQNTEAFF
NA	TRBV11-2	TRBD1	TRBJ1-2	TGTGCCAGCAGCTTGGGGACAGGGGCTGGCTACACCTTC	CASSLGTGAGYTF
NA	TRBV4-3	NA	TRBJ1-3	TGCGCCAGCAGCCAAGATTCCGGACAGCCTCACTCTGGAAACACCATATATTTT	CASSQDSGQPHSGNTIYF
NA	TRBV27	TRBD1	TRBJ1-1	TGTGCCAGCAGGACAGGGGACACTGAAGCTTTCTTT	CASRTGDTEAFF
NA	TRBV2	NA	TRBJ2-5	TGTGCCAGCAGTGACACGGGGGTTGAGACCCAGTACTTC	CASSDTGVETQYF
NA	TRBV7-5	NA	TRBJ2-5	TGTGTCAGAAGCTTATGGGGAGAGCGGGGGATCCAAGAGACCCAGTACTTC	CVRSLWGERGIQETQYF
NA	TRBV27	TRBD2	TRBJ2-1	TGTGCCAGCAGTCCCGACTCTCCGTCTAGCGGGGGTGATGAGCAGTTCTTC	CASSPDSPSSGGDEQFF
NA	TRBV6-1	TRBD2	TRBJ2-3	TGTGCCAGCAGTGATTCTAGCGGGGGTTCAGATACGCAGTATTTT	CASSDSSGGSDTQYF
NA	TRBV27	TRBD1	TRBJ1-2	TGTGCCAGCAGCGCGGGACAGGGGAAGATTGGTAACTATGGCTACACCTTC	CASSAGQGKIGNYGYTF
NA	TRBV4-3	NA	TRBJ1-1	TGCGCCAGCAGCCAAGTACCGGTGGCTGAAGCTTTCTTT	CASSQVPVAEAFF
NA	TRBV2	NA	TRBJ2-5	TGTGCCAGCAGCGAGGACAGATTCCAAGAGACCCAGTACTTC	CASSEDRFQETQYF
few	TRBV25-1	TRBD1	TRBJ1-6	TGTGCCAGCAGTGCCATGGGACAGTACAATTCACCCCTCCACTTT	CASSAMGQYNSPLHF
NA	TRBV7-9	NA	TRBJ2-5	TGTGCCAGCAGCTTAACATCGGGGGAGGAAGAGACCCAGTACTTC	CASSLTSGEEETQYF
NA	TRBV11-2	NA	TRBJ1-2	TGTGCCAGCAGCTTAGATCCTGCCCTCTCCGGGGATGGCTACACCTTC	CASSLDPALSGDGYTF
NA	TRBV9	NA	TRBJ2-1	TGTGCCAGCAGCGTCGGTGGTAGTGGCAATGAGCAGTTCTTC	CASSVGGSGNEQFF
NA	TRBV4-1	NA	TRBJ2-7	TGCGCCAGCAGCCAAGACCCAGGTGGTTTAGACGAGCAGTACTTC	CASSQDPGGLDEQYF
few	TRBV7-6	NA	TRBJ2-7	TGTGCCAGCAGCCCCGACACCGACGGAAACGCTCCCTACGAGCAGTACTTC	CASSPDTDGNAPYEQYF
NA	TRBV7-9	NA	TRBJ2-7	TGTGCCAGCAGCCCCTTAGCCTACGAGCAGTACTTC	CASSPLAYEQYF
NA	TRBV27	NA	TRBJ2-2	TGTGCCAGCTTACAGGGAAACACCGGGGAGCTGTTTTTT	CASLQGNTGELFF
NA	TRBV9	NA	TRBJ1-1	TGTGCCAGCAGTTTCTGGGGGGACACTGAAGCTTTCTTT	CASSFWGDTEAFF
NA	TRBV6-5	NA	TRBJ1-1	TGTGCCAGCAGCGCCAATGGGGCCCTGAACACTGAAGCTTTCTTT	CASSANGALNTEAFF
medium-sized	TRBV29-1	TRBD1	TRBJ1-4	TGCAGCGTTGAACGACAGGGAGTCCAAGAAAAACTGTTTTTT	CSVERQGVQEKLFF
NA	TRBV7-7	TRBD2	TRBJ2-5	TGTGCTAGCAGCTCCGGGATTGGACTAGCGGGGAAAGAAGAGACCCAGTACTTC	CASSSGIGLAGKEETQYF
NA	TRBV5-4	TRBD2	TRBJ2-2	TGTGCCAGCAGCTTGGGACTAGCGGGGGGGCGGACCGGGGAGCTGTTTTTT	CASSLGLAGGRTGELFF
NA	TRBV15	NA	TRBJ1-5	TGTGCCACCAGCACCTTTCAACAGGGATCCAATCAGCCCCAGCATTTT	CATSTFQQGSNQPQHF
once	TRBV7-9	TRBD1	TRBJ1-5	TGTGCCAGCAGCCCGAGCGGGACAGGGGGGAGGTATAGCAATCAGCCCCAGCATTTT	CASSPSGTGGRYSNQPQHF
NA	TRBV5-6	NA	TRBJ1-5	TGTGCCAGCAGCCTAGCCAATCAGCCCCAGCATTTT	CASSLANQPQHF